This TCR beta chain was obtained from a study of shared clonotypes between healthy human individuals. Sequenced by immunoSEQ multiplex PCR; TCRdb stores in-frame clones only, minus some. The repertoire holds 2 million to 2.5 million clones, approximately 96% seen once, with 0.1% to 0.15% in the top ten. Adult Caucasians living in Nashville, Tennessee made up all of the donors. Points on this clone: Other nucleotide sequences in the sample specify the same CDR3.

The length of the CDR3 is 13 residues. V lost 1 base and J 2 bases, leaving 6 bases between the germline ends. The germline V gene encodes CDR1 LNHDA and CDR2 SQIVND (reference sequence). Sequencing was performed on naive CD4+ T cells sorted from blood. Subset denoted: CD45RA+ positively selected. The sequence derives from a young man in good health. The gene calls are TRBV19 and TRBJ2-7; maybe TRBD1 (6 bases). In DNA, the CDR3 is TGTGCCAGTAGTATAGGACAGGCCTACGAGCAGTACTTC. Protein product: CASSIGQAYEQYF.